Shown below are 6 T cell receptor beta chains from a single sample sequenced in a study of PD-1 blockade in classical Hodgkin lymphoma. With no exception, relapse followed autologous stem cell transplantation in all patients, and brentuximab vedotin exposure varied. Sequenced by immunoSEQ multiplex PCR; TCRdb stores in-frame clones only, minus some. Among 35,000 to 40,000 clones, 80% to 90% were seen once, and the ten largest hold roughly 7.7%. The sample in question was peripheral blood mononuclear cells (PBMCs), obtained before the second cycle of nivolumab. These receptors all stem from a human donor with classical Hodgkin lymphoma.

This chain connects TRBV5-5 to TRBJ1-4; no definite D call. Per germline, CDR1 SGHKS and CDR2 YYEKEE (reference sequence). Deletions cut 2 bases from V and 4 bases from J, with 6 bases between. The CDR3 spans 13 residues. The CDR3, as DNA: TGTGCCAGCAGCTTTGGTGTTAATGAAAAACTGTTTTTT. It yields the protein CASSFGVNEKLFF.

The chain couples TRBV6-5 to TRBJ2-7, with 8 bases fitting TRBD1. This CDR3 comprises 16 residues. Germline lookup yields CDR1 MNHEY and CDR2 SVGAGI. J was trimmed by 4 bases and V by 0 bases; bases with no gene match: 8. The CDR3, as DNA: TGTGCCAGCAGTTACTCTTTGACAGGGGTCTTTTACGAGCAGTACTTC. Translated: CASSYSLTGVFYEQYF.

The chain links TRBV6-4 to TRBJ2-2; 9 bases map to TRBD2. Germline CDR1 is MRHNA and CDR2 is SNTAGT. This CDR3 is built from 16 residues. The J segment lost 1 base and the V segment lost 0 bases, leaving 0 bases of the junction unmatched. CDR3 sequence: CASSDSLAGNTGELFF. In DNA form, the CDR3 reads TGTGCCAGCAGTGACTCACTAGCGGGGAACACCGGGGAGCTGTTTTTT.

The V call is TRBV5-1, the J call TRBJ2-3, with 8 bases matching TRBD2. Germline CDR1 is SGHRS and CDR2 is YFSETQ. The CDR3 contains 16 residues. The V gene end was trimmed by 0 bases and the J gene end by 0 bases; junction bases not matched to a gene: 3. The CDR3 region is CASSLVVAGSTDTQYF. The CDR3 DNA reads TGCGCCAGCAGCTTGGTTGTAGCGGGAAGCACAGATACGCAGTATTTT.

The chain couples TRBV27 to TRBJ2-7; 7 bases align to TRBD2. After removal of 4 bases from V and 5 bases from J, the junction contained 11 bases not matched to a gene. The CDR3 is 15 amino acids. Germline CDR1 is MNHEY and CDR2 is SMNVEV (reference sequence). This chain's CDR3 is CASSWAAGVSHEQYF. DNA for the CDR3: TGTGCCAGCAGTTGGGCGGCGGGAGTTTCCCACGAGCAGTACTTC.

This chain links TRBV10-3 with TRBJ1-3; D unclear. The CDR3 contains 14 residues. Deletions cut 0 bases from V and 10 bases from J, with 13 bases between. The germline CDR1 and CDR2 sequences are ENHRY and SYGVKD. The CDR3 spells CAISESKGLQTIYF. CDR3 nucleotides: TGTGCCATCAGTGAGTCAAAGGGCCTACAGACCATATATTTT.